A selection of T cell receptor beta chains follows, all from one sample in a study of blood T cell repertoires in COVID-19. This table comes from immunoSEQ multiplex PCR, and its TCRdb copy is limited to in-frame clones, with some not included. Of 120,000 or so clones listed, roughly 79% are singletons. The source material was peripheral blood. The source is a human donor in a cohort sampled during active COVID-19. Each CDR3 is given with its conserved first and last residue. A D gene is named only where the DNA matches it firmly. Clone size is stated in some rows and not others, as once, few, many or a class when expanded.

cdr3_nt cdr3_aa j_call d_call v_call clone_size
TGTGCCAGCAGTCGCGGGACGTATGTAACTTATTCACCCCTCCACTTT CASSRGTYVTYSPLHF TRBJ1-6 - TRBV28 few
TGTGCCAGCAGCTCGGACAGGGGGCAGGAGACCCAGTACTTC CASSSDRGQETQYF TRBJ2-5 TRBD1 TRBV7-8 -
TGTGCCAGCGCGACAGGGGGCGCCGAAGCTTTCTTT CASATGGAEAFF TRBJ1-1 TRBD1 TRBV11-1 -
TGTGCCAGCAGCTGGACAGGTACCGGGGAGCTGTTTTTT CASSWTGTGELFF TRBJ2-2 TRBD1 TRBV7-6 -
TGTGCCAGCACTCTAGGGAGACTGTCCTACGAGCAGTACTTC CASTLGRLSYEQYF TRBJ2-7 - TRBV6-5 few
TGTGCCAGCAGCTTGGGACCGGGACAGCAATACGAGCAGTACTTC CASSLGPGQQYEQYF TRBJ2-7 TRBD1 TRBV5-6 -
TGTGCCAGCAGCTTGTCAGACAGGGGCCACTACGAGCAGTACTTC CASSLSDRGHYEQYF TRBJ2-7 TRBD1 TRBV5-5 -
TGTGCCATCAGTGGGGATACGACAGGGGCCTATGGCTACACCTTC CAISGDTTGAYGYTF TRBJ1-2 TRBD1 TRBV10-3 few
TGTGCCAGCAGCGTCTCCACCGGGGAGCTGTTTTTT CASSVSTGELFF TRBJ2-2 - TRBV9 -
TGTGCCAGCAGTGCGGGGACGGTGGGCAATCAGCCCCAGCATTTT CASSAGTVGNQPQHF TRBJ1-5 - TRBV28 -
TGTGCCACCAGTGACCCCCCTAGCGGTTTGAGCTCCTACGAGCAGTACTTC CATSDPPSGLSSYEQYF TRBJ2-7 TRBD2 TRBV24-1 -
TGTGCCAGCAGCTCCCAGGCGCAGATCCCCTACGAGCAGTACTTC CASSSQAQIPYEQYF TRBJ2-7 - TRBV7-2 -
TGTGCCAGCAGTGAAGACGGACTAGCGAACAATGAGCAGTTCTTC CASSEDGLANNEQFF TRBJ2-1 TRBD2 TRBV6-1 -
TGTGCCAGCAGTTTATGGGGGTGGAGACTAGCGGTCTACAATGAGCAGTTCTTC CASSLWGWRLAVYNEQFF TRBJ2-1 TRBD2 TRBV28 -
TGTGCCAGCTCACCTGGGACAGGAGAACACTACGAGCAGTACTTC CASSPGTGEHYEQYF TRBJ2-7 TRBD1 TRBV18 -
TGTGCCAGCAGCTTAGCGGCAGGGCCCTACGAGCAGTACTTC CASSLAAGPYEQYF TRBJ2-7 - TRBV7-2 -
TGTGCCAGCAGCTTAGGCCAGGGAGGTGGCTACACCTTC CASSLGQGGGYTF TRBJ1-2 - TRBV7-9 -
TGTGCCAGCGCTGTAGGGAGCCAGCGCTCTGGAAACACCATATATTTT CASAVGSQRSGNTIYF TRBJ1-3 - TRBV18 -
TGTGCCAGCTCACCCTGGGGGGGCGAATCCTACGAGCAGTACTTC CASSPWGGESYEQYF TRBJ2-7 - TRBV18 -
TGTGCCAGCAGTTACGCGGTGCCCTACGAGCAGTACTTC CASSYAVPYEQYF TRBJ2-7 - TRBV6-2/TRBV6-3 -
TGTGCCAGCAGCTTAGGTCGCCTGGCTCAGGGCTATGGCTACACCTTC CASSLGRLAQGYGYTF TRBJ1-2 - TRBV7-2 -
TGTGCCAGTACGCGGCATGTAGAAACCCTCTCCTACAATGAGCAGTTCTTC CASTRHVETLSYNEQFF TRBJ2-1 - TRBV19 -
TGTGCCAGCAGCTTTGGGGGGGTCACTCAGCCCCAGCATTTT CASSFGGVTQPQHF TRBJ1-5 - TRBV5-4 once
TGTGCCAGCAGCCCTGCCTATGGAGGGTTTGGCTACACCTTC CASSPAYGGFGYTF TRBJ1-2 - TRBV14 few
TGCGCCAGAAGTGAACCTAGCGGGGGTCCATCGAACACCGGGGAGCTGTTTTTT CARSEPSGGPSNTGELFF TRBJ2-2 TRBD2 TRBV10-1 -
TGTGCCTGGACCCCCCTGGCCCCGTCCACTGAAGCTTTCTTT CAWTPLAPSTEAFF TRBJ1-1 - TRBV30 -
TGCGCCAGCAGCTCGAGGGGGCTCGCGTCTAATGAAAAACTGTTTTTT CASSSRGLASNEKLFF TRBJ1-4 TRBD1 TRBV5-1 many
TGTGCCAGCAGTCCCGGGACTAGTGCGCAGTATTTT CASSPGTSAQYF TRBJ2-3 TRBD2 TRBV6-6 once
TGTGCCAGTAGTATCTCTCCGTCGGGACTTAACACTGAAGCTTTCTTT CASSISPSGLNTEAFF TRBJ1-1 - TRBV19 -
TGTGCCAGCAGTCTACATACAGGGGGAAACACTGAAGCTTTCTTT CASSLHTGGNTEAFF TRBJ1-1 TRBD1 TRBV28 -
TGCAGTGCTACGGACTATGGCTACACCTTC CSATDYGYTF TRBJ1-2 - TRBV20-1 -
TGTGCCAGCAGCACCGGACAGGAACGATTCACCGGGGAGCTGTTTTTT CASSTGQERFTGELFF TRBJ2-2 TRBD1 TRBV5-5 few
TGTGCCAGCAGTGTTACCGGGACAGCCTATGGCTACACCTTC CASSVTGTAYGYTF TRBJ1-2 TRBD1 TRBV27 once
TGCGCCAGCAGCCAGCAACGGACAGGGACCAACTATGGCTACACCTTC CASSQQRTGTNYGYTF TRBJ1-2 TRBD1 TRBV4-3 -
TGTGCCAGCAGTTTTGAGAGCTCCTATAATTCACCCCTCCACTTT CASSFESSYNSPLHF TRBJ1-6 - TRBV27 -
TGTGCCAGCAGCCAAGCCCTCAGGGGTCAGGACACTGAAGCTTTCTTT CASSQALRGQDTEAFF TRBJ1-1 - TRBV3-1/TRBV3-2 -
TGCGCCAGCAGCCCGATGGGTAGCGGGGGAACCAAGTACTTC CASSPMGSGGTKYF TRBJ2-5 TRBD2 TRBV4-3 -
TGCGCCAGCAGCTTGGGGACGTCGGGACAGACTAATGAAAAACTGTTTTTT CASSLGTSGQTNEKLFF TRBJ1-4 TRBD1 TRBV5-1 -
TGTGCCAGCAGCTTAATCGGAGCGGGGGCTCACGATACGCAGTATTTT CASSLIGAGAHDTQYF TRBJ2-3 TRBD2 TRBV7-2 -
TGTGCCTGGAAAGCGGGGGCCGGGCAGCCCCAGCATTTT CAWKAGAGQPQHF TRBJ1-5 - TRBV30 -
TGTGCCAGCAGGGGACACAAGGAAAAACTGTTTTTT CASRGHKEKLFF TRBJ1-4 - TRBV21-1 -
TGTGCCAGCAGCACAAAGCGGGGCTCCTACAATGAGCAGTTCTTC CASSTKRGSYNEQFF TRBJ2-1 TRBD2 TRBV7-2 -
TGTGCCAGCAGTTTCCCCCCCGTCGGAAGACAGGGGGCGAGCTCCTACGAGCAGTACTTC CASSFPPVGRQGASSYEQYF TRBJ2-7 TRBD1 TRBV28 -
TGTGCCAGCAGCCGAGCAGAGGACAATGAGCAGTTCTTC CASSRAEDNEQFF TRBJ2-1 - TRBV11-3 -
TGTGCCAGCAGTTTATCGACAGGGGGGGCTGAAGCTTTCTTT CASSLSTGGAEAFF TRBJ1-1 TRBD1 TRBV27 -
TGTGCCAGCAGTTACCCAGGGTCGTACGAGCAGTACTTC CASSYPGSYEQYF TRBJ2-7 - TRBV6-5 once
TGCGCCAGCAGCTTGGCGACCCAGGGTGTGGAGACCCAGTACTTC CASSLATQGVETQYF TRBJ2-5 - TRBV5-1 -
TGTGCCGTGGCGGGGGGGAAGAACACTGAAGCTTTCTTT CAVAGGKNTEAFF TRBJ1-1 - TRBV10-3 -
TGTGCCAGCAGCTTAGATATTCAGGCCACTGGCTACACCTTC CASSLDIQATGYTF TRBJ1-2 - TRBV11-2 -
TGTGCCATCAGTGACCCAACTAGCGGGGGTTACAATGAGCAGTTCTTC CAISDPTSGGYNEQFF TRBJ2-1 TRBD2 TRBV10-3 -